This entry features one T cell receptor (beta chain) sequence. These data come from a study of blood T cell repertoires in COVID-19. Study as a whole: T cells, B-cell-depleted T cells, or PBMCs provided the cDNA or gDNA that served as material.

TCRdb's table, derived via immunoSEQ multiplex PCR, lists solely in-frame clones and lacks some. The table has roughly 60,000 clones, about nine tenths seen once. V shed 2 bases and J shed 4 bases, with 15 bases lying between them. The CDR3 spans 16 residues. Per the germline V gene, CDR1 is SEHNR and CDR2 is FQNEAQ (reference sequence). This TCR was recovered from a human donor in a cohort sampled during active COVID-19. The chain is built from TRBV7-9 and TRBJ1-5, with D tentatively TRBD1 (6 bases). The source material was peripheral blood. CDR3 DNA: TGTGCCAGCAGCTTATATGTGGAACAGGGAAATCAGCCCCAGCATTTT. Its protein product is CASSLYVEQGNQPQHF. Full variable domain (outside the CDR3, taken from reference TRBV7-9 and TRBJ1-5): DTGVSQNPRHKITKRGQNVTFRCDPISEHNRLYWYRQTLGQGPEFLTYFQNEAQLEKSRLLSDRFSAERPKGSFSTLEIQRTEQGDSAMYLCASSLYVEQGNQPQHFGDGTRLSIL.